The source of this T cell receptor (beta chain) is a study of blood T cell repertoires in COVID-19. In the source study's methods: Amplifying reference gene primers gave estimates of nucleated cell counts. This table comes from immunoSEQ multiplex PCR, and its TCRdb copy is limited to in-frame clones, with some not included. The DNA gave D and trimming, while V, J and clone size come from that table. The sample shows around 200,000 clones, around 86% of them seen only once. V gave up 4 bases and J gave up 2 bases; unmatched junction bases: 16. The CDR3 runs 18 residues. The germline gives CDR1 SGHNT, CDR2 YENEEA.

The clonotype comes from a man in his forties with active or convalescent COVID-19. The sequenced material came from peripheral blood. V is TRBV11-3 and J is TRBJ1-1, with 7 bases aligning to TRBD1. The DNA for the CDR3 is TGTGCCAGCAGCTCCTTCTCCAGGGGAGACAGGGTAAACACTGAAGCTTTCTTT. Protein sequence: CASSSFSRGDRVNTEAFF.